A single count supports the clone carrying this TCR beta chain. TEMRA cells were enriched by FACS, while CD8+ and CD4+ T cells were obtained through a negative isolation that was performed magnetically. Looked up from germline, CDR1 is LNHDA and CDR2 is SQIVND (reference sequence). The CDR3 loop spans 13 amino acids. V lost 0 bases to trimming and J lost 3 bases, with 5 bases between them. The data stem from a study of CD8 T cells in Susac syndrome. RNA was extracted with the RNeasy kit, and a quantity of roughly 0.45 to 1 ug was reverse transcribed using random hexamers. The authors amplified TCR beta CDR3 across 54 Vbeta and 13 Jbeta using immunoSEQ multiplex PCR. TCRdb reprocessed the immunoSEQ multiplex PCR reads via MiXCR and lists one record per CDR3 protein. Altogether about 290,000 distinct CDR3 sequences are present, approximately 85% being singletons, with the ten largest covering 0.2% to 0.25%.

The rearrangement uses TRBV19 and TRBJ2-5; D is unclear. The sequence came from a human donor with multiple sclerosis. The sample consisted of CD8+ T cells from PBMCs. The CDR3 nucleotides are TGTGCCAGTAGTATAGACGCAGAAGAGACCCAGTACTTC. Protein sequence: CASSIDAEETQYF. Supplemented by reference TRBV19 and TRBJ2-5, the full variable domain reads DGGITQSPKYLFRKEGQNVTLSCEQNLNHDAMYWYRQDPGQGLRLIYYSQIVNDFQKGDIAEGYSVSREKKESFPLTVTSAQKNPTAFYLCASSIDAEETQYFGPGTRLLVL.